This TCR beta chain was sequenced for a study of blood T cell repertoires in COVID-19. Study-level background: Specimens from acute and convalescent COVID-19 originated in the United States, Italy and Spain. PBMCs, B-cell-depleted T cells, or T cells were the source of the cDNA or gDNA that made up the material.

The CDR3 has 16 residues. CDR1 is SGHVS, CDR2 FQNEAQ, per germline. V gave up 2 bases and J gave up 1 base; unmatched junction bases: 5. The count of this clone is one. In the study's own analysis: Using reference gene primer amplification, nucleated cell counts were estimated. The table came from immunoSEQ multiplex PCR; TCRdb's copy has only in-frame clones and leaves some out. V and J calls and clone size are copied from that table; D and trimming were computed from the DNA. Here the sample spans about 200,000 clones, around nine tenths being singletons. This TCR came from a man younger than 35 with active or convalescent COVID-19. The chain couples TRBV7-8 to TRBJ1-1; TRBD1 matches 9 bases. The sample consisted of peripheral blood. The CDR3 spells CASSLWDRAENTEAFF. CDR3 DNA sequence: TGTGCCAGCAGCTTATGGGACAGGGCGGAGAACACTGAAGCTTTCTTT. The full variable domain, in which reference TRBV7-8 and TRBJ1-1 provide the parts outside the CDR3, is GAGVSQSPRYKVAKRGQDVALRCDPISGHVSLFWYQQALGQGPEFLTYFQNEAQLDKSGLPSDRFFAERPEGSVSTLKIQRTQQEDSAVYLCASSLWDRAENTEAFFGQGTRLTVV.